The present entry profiles one T cell receptor beta chain with its context. Its matching antigen is unknown. Time point in this sample: patch test 3, about 24 weeks after DPC sensitization. The treatment here: therapeutic diphenylcyclopropenone sensitization with weekly scalp DPC. MiXCR, applied by TCRdb to the RACE reads, yields one record per CDR3 protein. The table shows 150,000 to 200,000 distinct CDR3 sequences, with around 23% occurring only once. This sample was taken from a study of human T cells and chemical hapten exposure. Study information: Doses of diphenylcyclopropenone went to the patients' scalps weekly throughout the approximately 26-week study.

Germline V lookup: CDR1 DFQATT, CDR2 SNEGSKA (reference sequence). The CDR3 length is 14 residues. The J segment lost 0 bases and the V segment lost 3 bases, leaving 2 bases of the junction unmatched. Findings and caveats of the study: Patch test score showed a positive correlation with PT1 expanded TCR counts.

The chain uses TRBV20-1 and TRBJ2-3; the match to TRBD2 covers 8 bases. This specimen consisted of whole blood, obtained in connection with sensitization to the hapten diphenylcyclopropenone (DPC). The TCR comes from a woman between 40 and 55 years old with alopecia areata. Some clones in this sample may be carry-over from other donors' samples. The CDR3 region is CSASGGASTDTQYF. The CDR3 region has the DNA TGCAGTGCTAGCGGGGGGGCTAGCACAGATACGCAGTATTTT.